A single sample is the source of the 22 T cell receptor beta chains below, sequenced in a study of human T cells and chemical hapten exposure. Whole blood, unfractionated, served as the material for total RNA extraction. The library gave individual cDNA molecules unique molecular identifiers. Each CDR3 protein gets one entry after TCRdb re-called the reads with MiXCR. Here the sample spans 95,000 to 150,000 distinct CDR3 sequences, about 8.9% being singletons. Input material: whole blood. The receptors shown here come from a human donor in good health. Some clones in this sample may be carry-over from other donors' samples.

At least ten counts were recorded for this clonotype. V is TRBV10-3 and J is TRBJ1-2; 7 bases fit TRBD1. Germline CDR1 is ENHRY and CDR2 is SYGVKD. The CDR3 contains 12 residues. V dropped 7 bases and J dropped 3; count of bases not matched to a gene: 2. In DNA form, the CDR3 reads TGTGCCATCAACCAGGGGGACTATGGCTACACCTTC. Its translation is CAINQGDYGYTF.

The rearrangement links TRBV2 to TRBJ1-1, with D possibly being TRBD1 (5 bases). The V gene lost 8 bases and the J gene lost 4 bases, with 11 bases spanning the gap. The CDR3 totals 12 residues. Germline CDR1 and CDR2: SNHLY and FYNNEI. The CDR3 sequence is CASDDRRTEAFF. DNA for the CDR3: TGTGCCAGCGACGACAGACGCACTGAAGCTTTCTTT.

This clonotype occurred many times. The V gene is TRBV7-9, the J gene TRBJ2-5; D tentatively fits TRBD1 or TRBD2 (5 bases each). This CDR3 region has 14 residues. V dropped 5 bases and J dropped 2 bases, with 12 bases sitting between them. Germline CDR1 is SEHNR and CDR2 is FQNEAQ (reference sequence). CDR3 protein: CASSLGTAQETQYF. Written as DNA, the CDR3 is TGTGCCAGCAGCCTCGGGACGGCACAAGAGACCCAGTACTTC.

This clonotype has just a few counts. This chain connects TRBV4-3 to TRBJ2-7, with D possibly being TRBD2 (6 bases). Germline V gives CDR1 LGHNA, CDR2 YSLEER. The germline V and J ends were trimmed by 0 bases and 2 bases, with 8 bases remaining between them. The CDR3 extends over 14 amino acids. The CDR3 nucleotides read TGCGCCAGCAGCCAAGAGGCGGGGACCTACGAGCAGTACTTC. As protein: CASSQEAGTYEQYF.

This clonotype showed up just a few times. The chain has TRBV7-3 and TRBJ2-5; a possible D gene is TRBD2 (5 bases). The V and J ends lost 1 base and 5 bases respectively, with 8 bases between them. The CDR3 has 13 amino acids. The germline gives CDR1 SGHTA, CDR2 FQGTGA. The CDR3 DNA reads TGTGCCAGCAGCTTAATAGGAGGCGAGACCCAGTACTTC. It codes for CASSLIGGETQYF.

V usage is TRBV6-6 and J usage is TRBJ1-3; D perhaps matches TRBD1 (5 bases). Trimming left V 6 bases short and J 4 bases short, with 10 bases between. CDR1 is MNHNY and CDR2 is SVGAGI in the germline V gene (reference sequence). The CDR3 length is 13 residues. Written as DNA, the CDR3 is TGTGCCAGCAGCTCAGGGCCCGGAAACACCATATATTTT. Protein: CASSSGPGNTIYF.

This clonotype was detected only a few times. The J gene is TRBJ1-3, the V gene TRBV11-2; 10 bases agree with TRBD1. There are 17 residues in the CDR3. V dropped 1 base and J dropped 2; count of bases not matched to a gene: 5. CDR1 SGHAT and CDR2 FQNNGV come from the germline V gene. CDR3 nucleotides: TGTGCCAGCAGCTTAGTATCGGGACAGGGGCCTGGAAACACCATATATTTT. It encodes CASSLVSGQGPGNTIYF.

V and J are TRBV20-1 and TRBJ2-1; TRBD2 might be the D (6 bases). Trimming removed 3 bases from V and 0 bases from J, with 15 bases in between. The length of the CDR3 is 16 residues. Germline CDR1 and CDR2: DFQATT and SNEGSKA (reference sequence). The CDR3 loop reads CSARGGGLGSYNEQFF. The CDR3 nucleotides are TGCAGTGCTAGGGGGGGAGGCCTTGGCTCCTACAATGAGCAGTTCTTC.

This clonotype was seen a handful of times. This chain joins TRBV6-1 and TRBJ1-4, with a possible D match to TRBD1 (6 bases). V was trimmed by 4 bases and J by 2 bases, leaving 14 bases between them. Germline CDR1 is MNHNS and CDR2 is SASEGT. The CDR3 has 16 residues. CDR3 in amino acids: CASSAPTGSTNEKLFF. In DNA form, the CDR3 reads TGTGCCAGCAGTGCCCCAACAGGGAGCACTAATGAAAAACTGTTTTTT.

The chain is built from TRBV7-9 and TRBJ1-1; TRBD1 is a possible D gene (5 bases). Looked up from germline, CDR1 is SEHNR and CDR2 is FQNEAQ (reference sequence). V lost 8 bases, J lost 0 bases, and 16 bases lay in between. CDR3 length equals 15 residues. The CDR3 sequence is CASWMGGTLNTEAFF. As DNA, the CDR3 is TGTGCCAGCTGGATGGGGGGTACCCTGAACACTGAAGCTTTCTTT.

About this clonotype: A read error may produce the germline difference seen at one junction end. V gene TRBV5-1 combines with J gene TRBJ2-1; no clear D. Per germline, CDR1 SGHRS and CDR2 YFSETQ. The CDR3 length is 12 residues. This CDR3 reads CVSSTFTNEQFF. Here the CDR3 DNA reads TGCGTCAGCAGCACTTTTACCAATGAGCAGTTCTTC.

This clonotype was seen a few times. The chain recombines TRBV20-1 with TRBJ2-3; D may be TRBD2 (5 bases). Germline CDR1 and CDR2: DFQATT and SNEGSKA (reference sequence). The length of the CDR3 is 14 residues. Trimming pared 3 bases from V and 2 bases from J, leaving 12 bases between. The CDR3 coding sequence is TGCAGTGCTAGGAGCGAGACTAACACAGATACGCAGTATTTT. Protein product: CSARSETNTDTQYF.

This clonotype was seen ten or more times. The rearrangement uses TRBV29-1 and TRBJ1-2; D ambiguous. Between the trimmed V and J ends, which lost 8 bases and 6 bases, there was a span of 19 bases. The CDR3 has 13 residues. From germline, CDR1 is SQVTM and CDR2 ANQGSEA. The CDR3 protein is CSSVDGEVDGYTF. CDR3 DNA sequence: TGCAGCTCTGTAGATGGGGAGGTGGATGGCTACACCTTC.

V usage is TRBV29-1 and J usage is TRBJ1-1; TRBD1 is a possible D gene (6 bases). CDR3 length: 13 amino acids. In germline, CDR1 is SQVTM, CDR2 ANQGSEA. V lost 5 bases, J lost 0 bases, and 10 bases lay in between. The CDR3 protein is CSVIGQLNTEAFF. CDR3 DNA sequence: TGCAGCGTTATAGGACAGTTGAACACTGAAGCTTTCTTT.

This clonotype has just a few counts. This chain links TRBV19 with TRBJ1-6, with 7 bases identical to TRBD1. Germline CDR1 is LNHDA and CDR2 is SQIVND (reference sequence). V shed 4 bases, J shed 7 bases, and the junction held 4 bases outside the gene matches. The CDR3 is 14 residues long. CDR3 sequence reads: CASSTTGRNSPLHF. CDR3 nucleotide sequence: TGTGCCAGTAGTACGACAGGGAGAAATTCACCCCTCCACTTT.

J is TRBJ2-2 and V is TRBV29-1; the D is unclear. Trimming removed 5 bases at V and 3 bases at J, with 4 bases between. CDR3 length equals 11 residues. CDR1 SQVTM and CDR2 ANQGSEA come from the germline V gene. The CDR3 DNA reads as TGCAGCGTTAGTTACACCGGGGAGCTGTTTTTT. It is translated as CSVSYTGELFF.

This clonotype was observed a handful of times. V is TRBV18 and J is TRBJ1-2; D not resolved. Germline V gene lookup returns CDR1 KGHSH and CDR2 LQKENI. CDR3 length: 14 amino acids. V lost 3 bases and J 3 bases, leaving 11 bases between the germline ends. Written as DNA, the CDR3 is TGTGCCAGCTCACCCGGCCAACAGCACTATGGCTACACCTTC. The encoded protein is CASSPGQQHYGYTF.

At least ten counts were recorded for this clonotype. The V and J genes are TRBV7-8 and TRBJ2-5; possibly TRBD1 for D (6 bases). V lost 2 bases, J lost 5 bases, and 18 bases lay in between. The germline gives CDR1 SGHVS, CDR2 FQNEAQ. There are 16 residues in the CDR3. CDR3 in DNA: TGTGCCAGCAGCTTAAGTAGTTTCCAGGGGCGGGAGACCCAGTACTTC. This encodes CASSLSSFQGRETQYF.

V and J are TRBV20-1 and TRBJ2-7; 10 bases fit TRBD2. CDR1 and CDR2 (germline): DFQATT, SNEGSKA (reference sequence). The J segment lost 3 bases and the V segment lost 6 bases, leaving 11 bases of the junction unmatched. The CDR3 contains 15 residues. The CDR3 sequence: CSAPPPSGGGYEQYF. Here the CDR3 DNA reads TGCAGTGCGCCCCCCCCTAGCGGGGGAGGCTACGAGCAGTACTTC.

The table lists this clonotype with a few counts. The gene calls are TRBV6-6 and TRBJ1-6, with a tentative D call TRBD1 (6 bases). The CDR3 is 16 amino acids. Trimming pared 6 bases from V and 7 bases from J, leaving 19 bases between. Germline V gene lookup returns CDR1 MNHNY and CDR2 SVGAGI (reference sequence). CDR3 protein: CASRQPDRRKNSPLHF. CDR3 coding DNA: TGTGCCAGCAGACAGCCCGACAGGCGTAAGAATTCACCCCTCCACTTT.

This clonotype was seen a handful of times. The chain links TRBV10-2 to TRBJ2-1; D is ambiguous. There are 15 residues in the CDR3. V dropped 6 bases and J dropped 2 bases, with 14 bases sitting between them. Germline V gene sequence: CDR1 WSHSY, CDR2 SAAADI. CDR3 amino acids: CASRWESVPYNEQFF. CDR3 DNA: TGCGCCAGCAGGTGGGAAAGCGTGCCCTACAATGAGCAGTTCTTC.

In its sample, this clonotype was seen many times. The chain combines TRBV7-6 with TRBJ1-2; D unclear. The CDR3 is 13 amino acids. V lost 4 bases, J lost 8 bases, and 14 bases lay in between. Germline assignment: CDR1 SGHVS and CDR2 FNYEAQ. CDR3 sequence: CASSSLSGGGYTF. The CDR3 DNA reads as TGTGCCAGCAGCTCGCTCTCAGGCGGCGGCTACACCTTC.